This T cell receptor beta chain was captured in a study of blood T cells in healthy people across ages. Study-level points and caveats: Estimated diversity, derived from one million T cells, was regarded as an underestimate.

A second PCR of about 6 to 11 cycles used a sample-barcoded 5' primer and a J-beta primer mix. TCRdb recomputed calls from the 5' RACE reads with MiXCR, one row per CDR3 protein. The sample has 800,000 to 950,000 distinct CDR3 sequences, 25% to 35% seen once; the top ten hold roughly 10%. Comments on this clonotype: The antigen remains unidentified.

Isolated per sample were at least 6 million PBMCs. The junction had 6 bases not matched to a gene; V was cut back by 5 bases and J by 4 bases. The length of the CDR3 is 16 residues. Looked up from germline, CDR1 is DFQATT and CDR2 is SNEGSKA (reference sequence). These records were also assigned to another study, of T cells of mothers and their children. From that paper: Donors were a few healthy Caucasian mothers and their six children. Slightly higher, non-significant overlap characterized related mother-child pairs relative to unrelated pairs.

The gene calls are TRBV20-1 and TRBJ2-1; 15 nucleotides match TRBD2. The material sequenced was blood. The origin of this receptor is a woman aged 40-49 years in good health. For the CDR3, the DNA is TGCAGTGCTCCAGGGACTAGCGGGGGGATTTACAATGAGCAGTTCTTC. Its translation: CSAPGTSGGIYNEQFF.